This TCR beta chain was identified during a study of beta chain features in type 1 diabetes. Study-level background: Patients and healthy donors were similar in age, gender and cell yields.

The authors obtained over 95% purity in all sorted populations. Reverse transcription of all isolated RNA meant that expressed TCRB transcripts were sequenced. The assay was immunoSEQ multiplex PCR, and TCRdb's table has in-frame clones only and misses some. The table lists under 450,000 clones, approximately 15% of them singletons. The TCR comes from a man aged 25-45 years in good health. Sequencing was performed on naive CD4+ T cells from blood.

This CDR3 reads CASKATGTEAFF. The CDR3 region has the DNA TGTGCCAGCAAGGCGACAGGGACTGAAGCTTTCTTT. The chain uses TRBV25-1 and TRBJ1-1, with TRBD1 matching over 7 bases. Trimming took 7 bases from V and 5 from J; bases not matched to a gene: 4. The CDR3 covers 12 residues. CDR1 and CDR2 (germline): MGHDK, SYGVNS.